There are a few counts of the clone carrying this T cell receptor (beta chain). The data derive from a study of blood T cells in healthy people across ages. A second PCR of roughly 7 to 11 cycles used a sample-barcoded 5' primer and a J-beta primer mix. TCRdb reanalysed the 5' RACE reads using MiXCR and keeps one entry per CDR3 protein. The sample contains over 600,000 distinct CDR3 sequences, 20% to 25% of which appear only once. The CDR3 runs 15 residues. Germline V CDR1 and CDR2: KGHSH, LQKENI. The V segment lost 8 bases and the J segment 7 bases; nucleotides outside the gene matches: 12. This TCR derives from a man between 70 and 80 years old in good health. Sequencing was performed on blood. The V gene is TRBV18, the J gene TRBJ2-7, with 12 bases lining up with TRBD1. The CDR3 reads CASTVSGQGAGEQYF. CDR3 nucleotide sequence: TGTGCCAGCACAGTTTCGGGACAGGGGGCTGGAGAGCAGTACTTC.